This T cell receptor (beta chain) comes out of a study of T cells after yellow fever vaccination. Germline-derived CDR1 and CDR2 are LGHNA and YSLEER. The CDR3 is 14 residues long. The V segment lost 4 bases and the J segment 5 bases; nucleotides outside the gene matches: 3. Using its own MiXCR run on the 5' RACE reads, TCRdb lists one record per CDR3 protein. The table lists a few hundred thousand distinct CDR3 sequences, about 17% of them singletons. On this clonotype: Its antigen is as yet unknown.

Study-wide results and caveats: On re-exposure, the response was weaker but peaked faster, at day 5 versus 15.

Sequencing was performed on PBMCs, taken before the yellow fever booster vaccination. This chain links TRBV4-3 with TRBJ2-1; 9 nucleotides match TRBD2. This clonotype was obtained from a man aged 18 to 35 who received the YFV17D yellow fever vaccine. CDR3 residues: CASSRASGDNEQFF. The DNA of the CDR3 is TGCGCCAGCAGCCGGGCTAGCGGGGACAATGAGCAGTTCTTC.